At least ten counts were recorded for the clone carrying this T cell receptor beta chain. This entry belongs to a study of regulatory T cells in long-lasting Graves disease. Trimming took off 6 bases at V and 2 bases at J, with 11 bases between the two ends. The germline gives CDR1 WSHSY, CDR2 SAAADI. The CDR3 contains 13 residues. Time point given: newly diagnosed GD, antithyroid drugs for less than 3 months. The TCR library used RNA extracted from PBMCs. EDTA tubes received roughly 9 milliliters of collected peripheral blood. Arm-PCR of CDR3 regions with iRepertoire HTBI primers generated TCR beta libraries. TCRdb re-called the multiplex PCR reads with MiXCR, one entry per CDR3 protein. The data contain roughly 400,000 distinct CDR3 sequences, 15% of them seen just once; the ten biggest clones take up roughly 7.7%. The same sample was also used in a study of T cells in Graves' hyperthyroidism and ophthalmopathy. Turning to that study: Thyroid ultrasound and orbital computed tomography, with clinical symptoms and serum thyroxine and TRAb, informed diagnoses.

The gene calls are TRBV10-2 and TRBJ2-7, with D possibly called TRBD1 or TRBD2 (5 bases each). The clonotype comes from a middle-aged woman with Graves disease. Sequences were derived from peripheral blood mononuclear cells (PBMCs), sampled at new diagnosis, from a patient treated with antithyroid drugs. The CDR3 bases are TGCGCCAGCAGGCCCAGGGAGCCCTACGAGCAGTACTTC. This sequence encodes CASRPREPYEQYF.